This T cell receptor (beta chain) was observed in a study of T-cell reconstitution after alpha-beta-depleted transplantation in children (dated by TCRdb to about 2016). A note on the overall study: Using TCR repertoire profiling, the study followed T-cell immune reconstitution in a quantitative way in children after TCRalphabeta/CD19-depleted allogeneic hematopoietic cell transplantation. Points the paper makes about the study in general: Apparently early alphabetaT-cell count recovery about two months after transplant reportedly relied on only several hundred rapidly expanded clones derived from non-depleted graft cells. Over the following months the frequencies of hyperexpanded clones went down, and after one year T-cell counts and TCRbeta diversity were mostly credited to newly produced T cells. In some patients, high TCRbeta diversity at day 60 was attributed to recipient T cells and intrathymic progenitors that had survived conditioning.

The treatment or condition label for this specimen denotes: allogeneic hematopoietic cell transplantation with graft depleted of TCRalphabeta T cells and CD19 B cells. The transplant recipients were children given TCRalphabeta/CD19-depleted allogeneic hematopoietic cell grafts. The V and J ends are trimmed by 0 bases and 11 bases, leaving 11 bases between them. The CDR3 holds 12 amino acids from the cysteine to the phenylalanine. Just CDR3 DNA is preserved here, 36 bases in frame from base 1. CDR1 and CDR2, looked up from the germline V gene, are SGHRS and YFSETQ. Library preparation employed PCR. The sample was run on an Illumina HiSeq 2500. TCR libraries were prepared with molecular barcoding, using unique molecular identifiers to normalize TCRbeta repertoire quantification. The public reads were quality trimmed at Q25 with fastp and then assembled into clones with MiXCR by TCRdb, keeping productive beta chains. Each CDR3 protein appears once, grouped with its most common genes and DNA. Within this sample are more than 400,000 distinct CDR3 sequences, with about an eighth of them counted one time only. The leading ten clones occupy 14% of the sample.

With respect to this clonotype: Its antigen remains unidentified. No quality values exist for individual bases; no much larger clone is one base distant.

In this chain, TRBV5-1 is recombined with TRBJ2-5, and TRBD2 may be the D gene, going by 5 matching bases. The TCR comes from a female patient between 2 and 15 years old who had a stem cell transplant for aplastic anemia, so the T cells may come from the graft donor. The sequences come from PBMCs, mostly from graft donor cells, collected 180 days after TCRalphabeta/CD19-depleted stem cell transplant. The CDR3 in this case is CASSLAGSVQYF. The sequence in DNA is TGCGCCAGCAGCTTGGCGGGGTCGGTTCAGTACTTC.